This T cell receptor (beta chain) stems from a study of shared clonotypes between healthy human individuals. Terminally differentiated effector memory CD45RA+ cells were left out of the naive CD8 fraction, which was CD45RO-negative and positively selected for CCR7. Every donor, a Caucasian adult, lived in Nashville, Tennessee. With regard to this clone: Its antigen is unknown.

V lost 1 base and J 0 bases, leaving 6 bases between the germline ends. The CDR3 contains 14 residues. The germline CDR1 and CDR2 sequences are MNHEY and SVGAGI. TCRdb's copy holds only in-frame clones and misses some; the assay was immunoSEQ multiplex PCR. Among about 2 million clones, about 95% were seen once, and the ten largest hold about 1.1%. Study-wide results and caveats: The study found 4.5% to 5% of naive CD4 clonotypes shared across a few donors.

This chain connects TRBV6-5 to TRBJ2-5, with D unclear. The sequence derives from a man aged 18 to 29 in good health. Source material: naive CD8+ T cells sorted from blood. The CDR3: CASSYFGYQETQYF. For the CDR3, the DNA is TGTGCCAGCAGTTACTTCGGGTACCAAGAGACCCAGTACTTC.